Below, one T cell receptor beta chain is given with its context. TCRdb re-analysed the 5' RACE reads in MiXCR, keeping a single row per CDR3 protein. The table has 150,000 or so distinct CDR3 sequences, roughly 15% seen once; the top ten hold 13% to 15%. Germline lookup yields CDR1 SNHLY and CDR2 FYNNEI. Trimming took off 1 base at V and 4 bases at J, with 15 bases between the two ends. The CDR3 length is 16 residues. The data stem from a study of T-cell memory formation after mild COVID-19. The chain has TRBV2 and TRBJ2-3, with unresolved D. The sequence derives from an adult woman who had mild COVID-19 (a few samples of this study predate the infection). Cell type and time point are not known. Sequencing used PBMCs or a T cell subset sorted from them (not recorded which). This CDR3 reads CASSEVLGGLADTQYF. CDR3 nucleotides: TGTGCCAGCAGTGAAGTACTCGGCGGCCTGGCAGATACGCAGTATTTT.